The rows below give T cell receptor beta chains drawn from one sample of a study of T cells expressing NK-cell markers. Reanalyzing the 5' RACE reads, TCRdb keeps one entry per CDR3 protein, without DNA. The listing records some 140,000 distinct CDR3 sequences. Sequenced: blood T cells: a sorted CD56 or NKG2C T cell subset, CD4+ or CD8+ T cells, or bulk PBMC T cells (not recorded which). The receptor set was obtained from a woman in her fifties or sixties in good health. The CDR3 runs from the conserved cysteine through the conserved F or W.

TRBJ2-7 | TRBV7-9 | CASVTSGSSYEQYF
TRBJ1-1 | TRBV20-1 | CSAITGLWNTEAFF
TRBJ2-1 | TRBV20-1 | CGQGDYNEQFF
TRBJ1-2 | TRBV5-5 | CASSLTRDSSYGYTF
TRBJ2-2 | TRBV13 | CASSSRLGDGELFF
TRBJ2-1 | TRBV15 | CATRGVFGNEQFF
TRBJ1-4 | TRBV7-9 | CASSLRLATNEKLFF
TRBJ2-5 | TRBV4-1 | CASSQDRAAEETQYF
TRBJ1-2 | TRBV6-5 | CASSYGRGLFYGYTF
TRBJ1-1 | TRBV27 | CASSPGRGRAFF
TRBJ2-1 | TRBV4-1 | CASSLMGGLYEQFF
TRBJ2-1 | TRBV23-1 | CASSPPQAGGHNEQFF
TRBJ2-7 | TRBV9 | CASSASGNAPEEQYF
TRBJ2-3 | TRBV12-3/TRBV12-4 | CASSSSGGWDTQYF
TRBJ1-1 | TRBV10-3 | CAIEGLNTEAFF
TRBJ2-1 | TRBV5-1 | CASSLGGSNNEQFF
TRBJ1-1 | TRBV5-1 | CASSASGGYTEAFF